These 4 T cell receptor beta chains were all obtained from the same sample, sequenced in a study of Tregs in tolerant kidney transplant recipients. Recipients received nonmyeloablative bone marrow transplants from related graft donors, with transient mixed chimerism. Profiling relied on immunoSEQ multiplex PCR, and the TCRdb table lists in-frame clones only, not all of them. The sample has under 90,000 clones; over 75% are singletons. Source: CD4+ T cells from blood (PBMCs), taken 24 months after the transplant. These receptors all stem from a human patient who received a combined kidney and bone marrow transplant. Some T cells here may be from the graft donor.

This rearrangement joins TRBV9 to TRBJ2-5; 7 bases match TRBD1. This CDR3 has 13 amino acids. Germline lookup yields CDR1 SGDLS and CDR2 YYNGEE. V lost 3 bases to trimming and J lost 5 bases; unmatched junction nucleotides: 4. The CDR3 loop is CASSAQGTETQYF. The CDR3 nucleotides are TGTGCCAGCAGCGCACAGGGGACGGAGACCCAGTACTTC.

Details on this clone: At the DNA level, this CDR3 is encoded by other sequences in the same sample as well. The chain recombines TRBV5-1 with TRBJ2-6; weak D call: TRBD2 (6 bases). With 0 bases removed from V and 0 bases from J, the gap between germline ends came to 7 bases. The CDR3 has 16 residues. Germline V gene lookup returns CDR1 SGHRS and CDR2 YFSETQ. The CDR3 protein is CASSLAGGSGANVLTF. DNA for the CDR3: TGCGCCAGCAGCTTGGCCGGGGGCTCTGGGGCCAACGTCCTGACTTTC.

The genes are TRBV10-3 and TRBJ2-1; TRBD2 aligns across 12 bases. Germline values: CDR1 ENHRY, CDR2 SYGVKD. The length of the CDR3 is 14 residues. V lost 6 bases and J lost 8; bases outside the gene matches: 5. CDR3 nucleotide sequence: TGTGCCATCAGCGGGACTAGCGGGCTCGATGAGCAGTTCTTC. Protein sequence: CAISGTSGLDEQFF.

The chain uses TRBV27 and TRBJ1-2; D unclear. V lost 5 bases, J lost 4 bases, and 8 bases lay in between. The CDR3 extends over 12 amino acids. Germline CDR1 is MNHEY and CDR2 is SMNVEV (reference sequence). This CDR3 reads CASSPRGYGYTF. As DNA, the CDR3 is TGTGCCAGCAGTCCCCGGGGCTATGGCTACACCTTC.